This T cell receptor beta chain was observed in a study of T cells in Graves' hyperthyroidism and ophthalmopathy. The CDR3 is 16 amino acids. In germline, CDR1 is SGHDT, CDR2 YYEEEE. The J segment lost 0 bases and the V segment lost 0 bases, leaving 3 bases of the junction unmatched. Amplified TCR beta CDR3 regions came from RNA transcripts. First-round RT-PCR targeting the TCR CDR3 was performed with the HTBI primer set. TCRdb called the multiplex PCR reads again in MiXCR, with one record for every CDR3 protein. This sample has hundreds of thousands of distinct CDR3 sequences, with around 38% found just once.

Sequencing was carried out using blood. This TCR was recovered from a man between 18 and 35 years old with Graves' hyperthyroidism. The chain recombines TRBV5-6 with TRBJ1-5; 7 nucleotides align to TRBD1. The CDR3 is CASSLANRGSNQPQHF. For the CDR3, the DNA is TGTGCCAGCAGCTTGGCCAACAGGGGTAGCAATCAGCCCCAGCATTTT.